Presented here are 29 T cell receptor beta chains from one specimen sequenced in a study of T cell repertoires in cytomegalovirus infection. From the reads, TCRdb called clonotypes with MiXCR, one entry per CDR3 protein. The table shows 350,000 to 500,000 distinct CDR3 sequences, with roughly 30% occurring only once. Sequencing was done on a sample of PBMCs. The origin of the receptors is a human donor in good health (CMV status not recorded). Some clones in this sample may be carry-over from other donors' samples.

The J gene is TRBJ2-5, the V gene TRBV15; a weak D match, TRBD1 (5 bases). Germline V gives CDR1 LNHNV, CDR2 YYDKDF (reference sequence). The CDR3 runs to 14 residues. The V end was cut by 1 base, the J end by 1 base, with 7 bases between. The CDR3 sequence is CATSRADSQETQYF. DNA of the CDR3: TGTGCCACCAGCAGAGCAGACAGCCAAGAGACCCAGTACTTC.

CDR3 residues: CASSSNNQPQHF. Here the CDR3 DNA reads TGTGCCAGCAGTTCTAACAATCAGCCCCAGCATTTT. The genes are TRBV6-2 or TRBV6-3 and TRBJ1-5; D uncertain. Germline loops: CDR1 MNHEY, CDR2 SVGEGT. Trimming shortened V by 4 bases and J by 3 bases, and 4 bases separated the two germline ends. The length of the CDR3 is 12 residues.

On this clonotype: Mismatch with germline at one junction end may stem from a read error. This sequence joins TRBV28 and TRBJ1-1, with 7 bases matching TRBD1. Germline V gene lookup returns CDR1 MDHEN and CDR2 SYDVKM. The CDR3 length is 14 residues. The DNA for the CDR3 is TGTGCCAGCAGTTTAGGGACAGCGAACACTGAAGCTTTATTT. Protein sequence: CASSLGTANTEALF.

The rearrangement joins TRBV6-8 to TRBJ1-5, with 8 positions matching TRBD1. The germline V gene encodes CDR1 MNHGY and CDR2 SAAAGT. CDR3 length equals 15 residues. With 6 bases clipped from V and 0 bases from J, the junction kept 4 bases outside the gene matches. The CDR3 DNA sequence: TGTGCCAGCAGCCCTGGGACAGGTAGCAATCAGCCCCAGCATTTT. Translating it yields CASSPGTGSNQPQHF.

V is TRBV20-1 and J is TRBJ2-7, with 11 bases identical to TRBD1. J was trimmed by 7 bases and V by 3 bases; bases with no gene match: 11. The germline gives CDR1 DFQATT, CDR2 SNEGSKA (reference sequence). The CDR3 is 15 amino acids. The CDR3 nucleotides read TGCAGTGCTAGCCGAATTAGGACAGGGGGCCAGGAGCAGTACTTC. This sequence encodes CSASRIRTGGQEQYF.

The chain uses TRBV6-2 or TRBV6-3 and TRBJ1-1; D is unclear. The V gene lost 2 bases and the J gene lost 7 bases, with 8 bases spanning the gap. This CDR3 region has 12 residues. Germline-derived CDR1 and CDR2 are MNHEY and SVGEGT. DNA of the CDR3: TGTGCCAGCAGTTACACAGCCCTTGAAGCTTTCTTT. It is translated as CASSYTALEAFF.

This clonotype has ten or more counts. The rearrangement uses TRBV7-2 and TRBJ2-2; 8 positions agree with TRBD2. The CDR3 runs to 16 residues. The germline gives CDR1 SGHTA, CDR2 FQGNSA. The V gene end was trimmed by 3 bases and the J gene end by 1 base; junction bases not matched to a gene: 4. In DNA, the CDR3 is TGTGCCAGCAGCTTGGGGCTAGCGGGGAACACCGGGGAGCTGTTTTTT. This gives the protein CASSLGLAGNTGELFF. The whole variable domain, filled in from reference TRBV7-2 and TRBJ2-2, reads GAGVSQSPSNKVTEKGKDVELRCDPISGHTALYWYRQSLGQGLEFLIYFQGNSAPDKSGLPSDRFSAERTGGSVSTLTIQRTQQEDSAVYLCASSLGLAGNTGELFFGEGSRLTVL.

This clonotype was counted only a few times. The chain employs TRBV20-1 and TRBJ1-4, with a possible D match to TRBD1 (5 bases). The CDR3 extends over 15 amino acids. Germline V CDR1 and CDR2: DFQATT, SNEGSKA (reference sequence). The germline V and J ends were trimmed by 3 bases and 0 bases, with 11 bases remaining between them. The CDR3 region is CSASGRDATNEKLFF. CDR3 DNA: TGCAGTGCTAGCGGCAGGGATGCAACTAATGAAAAACTGTTTTTT.

The chain carries TRBV20-1 and TRBJ1-2; the D is unclear. This CDR3 contains 12 residues. Trimming removed 1 base at V and 8 bases at J, with 11 bases between. CDR1 and CDR2 (germline): DFQATT, SNEGSKA (reference sequence). The CDR3 spells CSARAAVMGYTF. CDR3 coding DNA: TGCAGTGCTAGAGCCGCGGTCATGGGCTACACCTTC.

This clonotype was counted only a few times. The chain uses TRBV7-2 and TRBJ2-1; D is possibly TRBD1 or TRBD2 (7 bases each). Trimming took off 1 base at V and 8 bases at J, with 18 bases between the two ends. CDR1 is SGHTA, CDR2 FQGNSA, per germline. CDR3 length: 16 residues. CDR3 amino acids: CASSLGGGQGVYEQFF. The CDR3, as DNA: TGTGCCAGCAGCTTAGGGGGGGGGCAGGGGGTCTATGAGCAGTTCTTC.

The sample holds a few counts of this clonotype. This chain connects TRBV11-1 to TRBJ2-2; D possibly corresponds to TRBD1 (7 bases). Germline loops: CDR1 SGHAT, CDR2 FQDESV (reference sequence). V dropped 5 bases and J dropped 2 bases, with 18 bases sitting between them. The length of the CDR3 is 17 residues. This chain's CDR3 is CASSQRLDRENTGELFF. The CDR3 coding sequence is TGTGCCAGCAGCCAACGACTAGACAGGGAAAACACCGGGGAGCTGTTTTTT.

This chain links TRBV14 with TRBJ1-6; 10 positions agree with TRBD1. Trimming at V came to 5 bases and at J to 8 bases, leaving 12 bases not matched to a gene. Germline loops: CDR1 SGHDN, CDR2 FVKESK. The CDR3 is made up of 17 amino acids. CDR3 loop: CASSSHSGTGAHSPLHF. The CDR3 coding sequence is TGTGCCAGCAGCTCTCACTCCGGGACAGGGGCTCATTCACCCCTCCACTTT.

V gene TRBV4-1 combines with J gene TRBJ1-1; D might be TRBD1 (6 bases). This CDR3 spans 15 amino acids. V was pared by 0 bases and J by 2 bases, with 10 bases between. The germline V gene has CDR1 MGHRA and CDR2 YSYEKL. The CDR3 is CASSQENRANTEAFF. The CDR3 region has the DNA TGCGCCAGCAGCCAAGAGAACAGGGCTAACACTGAAGCTTTCTTT.

To note about this clonotype: This may be a read error: a much more frequent sequence differs by one nucleotide. The CDR3 sequence: CASSLGGRENGSTF. The CDR3 nucleotides read TGTGCCAGCAGCTTAGGGGGCAGGGAAAATGGCTCCACCTTC. The chain uses TRBV7-2 and TRBJ1-2, with D possibly being TRBD1 (5 bases). In germline, CDR1 is SGHTA, CDR2 FQGNSA. This CDR3 region has 14 residues.

The genes are TRBV6-1 and TRBJ2-1, with TRBD2 as a possible D gene (6 bases). This CDR3 spans 17 amino acids. Deletions cut 0 bases from V and 10 bases from J, with 22 bases between. Germline CDR1 MNHNS, CDR2 SASEGT. Written as DNA, the CDR3 is TGTGCCAGCAGTGAAGCCCGGGACTTCCGTACAATGTTGGAGCAGTTCTTC. This sequence encodes CASSEARDFRTMLEQFF.

This clonotype was picked up a small number of times. The chain uses TRBV5-1 and TRBJ1-2, with 7 bases matching TRBD1. This CDR3 is 15 amino acids long. The germline CDR1 and CDR2 sequences are SGHRS and YFSETQ. V lost 3 bases, J lost 5 bases, and 10 bases stayed unmatched. The DNA of the CDR3 is TGCGCCAGCAGCTCAACAGGGGATCGTCCGTATGGCTACACCTTC. Translating it yields CASSSTGDRPYGYTF. Full variable domain (remainder filled in from reference TRBV5-1 and TRBJ1-2): KAGVTQTPRYLIKTRGQQVTLSCSPISGHRSVSWYQQTPGQGLQFLFEYFSETQRNKGNFPGRFSGRQFSNSRSEMNVSTLELGDSALYLCASSSTGDRPYGYTFGSGTRLTVV.

The genes are TRBV29-1 and TRBJ1-1, with D possibly matching TRBD1 (6 bases). The length of the CDR3 is 13 residues. V lost 8 bases and J lost 5, with 18 bases in between. CDR1 and CDR2 (germline): SQVTM, ANQGSEA. The CDR3 coding sequence is TGCAGCTTCCGGGCGGGGGCCGGGACTGAAGCTTTCTTT. Translating gives CSFRAGAGTEAFF.

This clonotype was detected ten times or more. The chain recombines TRBV7-2 with TRBJ1-3, with D hard to call. This CDR3 spans 13 amino acids. V lost 4 bases to trimming and J lost 1 base, with 5 bases between them. Germline assignment: CDR1 SGHTA and CDR2 FQGNSA. CDR3 sequence (DNA): TGTGCCAGCAGCTCATTTTCTGGAAACACCATATATTTT. The encoded protein is CASSSFSGNTIYF.

This chain joins TRBV5-1 and TRBJ2-5, with TRBD2 matching 14 bases. Germline loops: CDR1 SGHRS, CDR2 YFSETQ. This CDR3 is 19 amino acids long. After removal of 4 bases from V and 1 base from J, the junction contained 12 bases not matched to a gene. The CDR3 DNA reads as TGCGCCAGCAGCCCCACCGGGACTAGCGGGGGTTCCCTCCAAGAGACCCAGTACTTC. It yields the protein CASSPTGTSGGSLQETQYF.

This clonotype was counted only a few times. CDR3 sequence reads: CASSRTRPVITTYEQYF. CDR3 DNA sequence: TGTGCCAGCAGTCGGACAAGACCCGTTATTACGACCTACGAGCAGTACTTC. The genes are TRBV6-8 and TRBJ2-7, with a weak D call TRBD1 (5 bases). Germline CDR1 is MNHGY and CDR2 is SAAAGT. The CDR3 runs to 17 residues. Trimming stripped 5 bases from V and 2 bases from J, with 22 bases between.

Notes on this clonotype: The conserved phenylalanine or tryptophan is not found at the CDR3 terminus, so this likely reflects a read error. This chain joins TRBV12-3 or TRBV12-4 and TRBJ2-7, with 7 bases identical to TRBD1. The CDR3 consists of 14 residues. Germline trimming cut 0 bases from V and 3 bases from J; bases unmatched to any gene: 2. DNA for the CDR3: TGTGCCAGCAGTTTAGCGCACAGGGGCTACGAGCAGTACTTA. Its protein is CASSLAHRGYEQYL.

The chain is built from TRBV5-1 and TRBJ1-4, with TRBD1 matching over 8 bases. Germline loops: CDR1 SGHRS, CDR2 YFSETQ. After removal of 4 bases from V and 3 bases from J, the junction contained 5 bases not matched to a gene. The CDR3 sequence is 15 residues long. CDR3 loop: CASSPLTGANEKLFF. CDR3 nucleotides: TGCGCCAGCAGCCCCTTGACAGGGGCTAATGAAAAACTGTTTTTT.

As to this clonotype: A read error may produce the germline difference seen at one junction end. The gene calls are TRBV20-1 and TRBJ2-5, with 11 bases that match TRBD2. CDR3 length equals 15 residues. CDR1 is DFQATT and CDR2 is SNEGSKA in the germline V gene (reference sequence). The CDR3 is CSADSGLADQETQCF. For the CDR3, the DNA is TGCAGTGCTGACTCGGGACTAGCGGACCAAGAGACCCAGTGCTTC.

The sample holds a few counts of this clonotype. The J gene is TRBJ1-6, the V gene TRBV4-1; D possibly corresponds to TRBD1 (6 bases). CDR1 MGHRA and CDR2 YSYEKL come from the germline V gene. This CDR3 has 15 amino acids. The V gene lost 0 bases and the J gene lost 3 bases, with 6 bases spanning the gap. DNA for the CDR3: TGCGCCAGCAGCCAAGAGGACAGCTATAATTCACCCCTCCACTTT. Translating it yields CASSQEDSYNSPLHF.

To note about this clonotype: Likely a read error: the CDR3 ends without its conserved phenylalanine or tryptophan. The CDR3: CASSHSGGRRLAKNIQYS. CDR3 nucleotides: TGTGCCAGTAGTCATTCCGGGGGGAGGCGATTAGCCAAAAACATTCAGTACTCC. This chain links TRBV19 with TRBJ2-4; 7 nucleotides line up with TRBD2. The V and J ends lost 5 bases and 0 bases, in that order; junction bases with no gene match: 13. The germline V gene has CDR1 LNHDA and CDR2 SQIVND (reference sequence). The CDR3 runs 18 residues.

The chain recombines TRBV6-6 with TRBJ1-4, with a possible D match to TRBD1 (5 bases). Germline CDR1 MNHNY, CDR2 SVGAGI (reference sequence). V was pared by 4 bases and J by 4 bases, with 13 bases between. The CDR3 length is 15 residues. DNA for the CDR3: TGTGCCAGCAGTTCCTCGACAGCCCGTAATGAAAAACTGTTTTTT. This sequence encodes CASSSSTARNEKLFF.

This clonotype turned up a few times. The rearrangement links TRBV6-2 or TRBV6-3 to TRBJ2-7, with TRBD1 as a possible D gene (6 bases). Per the germline V gene, CDR1 is MNHEY and CDR2 is SVGEGT. This CDR3 has 19 residues. Trimming pared 10 bases from V and 3 bases from J, leaving 34 bases between. The CDR3 loop reads CATRSYLTSPRPRGYEQYF. CDR3 DNA: TGTGCCACCAGATCGTATTTGACATCGCCACGCCCCAGGGGCTACGAGCAGTACTTC.

This clonotype has more than one count but fewer than ten. V usage is TRBV2 and J usage is TRBJ2-3, with 10 bases identical to TRBD2. With 2 bases clipped from V and 0 bases from J, the junction kept 5 bases outside the gene matches. The CDR3 loop spans 17 amino acids. CDR1 is SNHLY, CDR2 FYNNEI, per germline. Here the CDR3 reads CASSESQLAGSTDTQYF. In DNA, the CDR3 is TGTGCCAGCAGTGAATCCCAACTAGCGGGGAGCACAGATACGCAGTATTTT.

Comments on this clonotype: One base away lies a much larger clone, so this may be a sequencing read error. This chain links TRBV7-8 with TRBJ2-7; 12 bases fit TRBD1. Germline CDR1 is SGHVS and CDR2 is FQNEAQ. The CDR3 contains 15 residues. J gave up 8 bases and V 3 bases, and 8 bases lay outside the gene matches. The CDR3 loop reads CASSLGTGGKNKQYF. CDR3 coding DNA: TGTGCCAGCAGCTTGGGGACAGGGGGCAAGAACAAGCAGTACTTC.